Listed below are T cell receptor beta chains from one sample, sequenced in a study of blood T cell repertoires in COVID-19. Here immunoSEQ multiplex PCR was the method, and the copy in TCRdb shows in-frame clones only, minus some. Of roughly 200,000 clones listed, approximately 80% are singletons. Sequenced material: peripheral blood. The receptors shown here come from a woman between 40 and 50 years old with COVID-19, enrolled during active disease. CDR3s include the opening cysteine and the closing phenylalanine or tryptophan. D genes are given only for firm matches. Clone sizes are given selectively: once, few, many, or a class where the clone is expanded.

clone_size	j_call	v_call	d_call	cdr3_nt	cdr3_aa
few	TRBJ1-1	TRBV11-2	-	TGTGCCAGCAGCGGACCCCAGGGTACGGCGACCGAAGCTTTCTTT	CASSGPQGTATEAFF
-	TRBJ1-2	TRBV3-1/TRBV3-2	-	TGTGCCAGCAGCCAAAGGCAGAGGGATGGCTACACCTTC	CASSQRQRDGYTF
-	TRBJ1-1	TRBV10-1	-	TGCGCCAGCAGTGAGTCGTACAGGGCAGACACTGAAGCTTTCTTT	CASSESYRADTEAFF
-	TRBJ2-2	TRBV6-5	-	TGTGCCAGCAGTTTCCGAGGGCACGGGGAGCTGTTTTTT	CASSFRGHGELFF
-	TRBJ2-1	TRBV7-2	TRBD2	TGTGCCAGCAGCTTACGGGGCCTCCGGGGGGGCTCCTACAATGAGCAGTTCTTC	CASSLRGLRGGSYNEQFF
-	TRBJ2-7	TRBV7-9	TRBD1	TGTGCCAGCAGCTTGGGACAGGGAACCTACGAGCAGTACTTC	CASSLGQGTYEQYF
once	TRBJ1-2	TRBV19	TRBD1	TGTGCCAGTAGTATTGGGACAGGGGTAGGAGGCTACACCTTC	CASSIGTGVGGYTF
-	TRBJ1-1	TRBV6-5	-	TGTGCCAGCAGCAACCATGACTCATTCACTGAAGCTTTCTTT	CASSNHDSFTEAFF
-	TRBJ2-1	TRBV7-2	-	TGTGCCAGCAGCTTAGGTGCTAGCGACTACAATGAGCAGTTCTTC	CASSLGASDYNEQFF
once	TRBJ1-5	TRBV6-5	TRBD1	TGTGCCAGCAGTTCCCGACAGGGGGTGAGCAATCAGCCCCAGCATTTT	CASSSRQGVSNQPQHF
-	TRBJ2-7	TRBV7-8	-	TGTGCCAGCAGCCCGGACGGGGACGAGCAGTACTTC	CASSPDGDEQYF
-	TRBJ2-3	TRBV5-6	-	TGTGCCAGCAGCCCAAACGGACATCCGGATACGCAGTATTTT	CASSPNGHPDTQYF
-	TRBJ1-4	TRBV18	-	TGTGCCAGCTCACAACCGGGGGCAGGGCAAGAAAAACTGTTTTTT	CASSQPGAGQEKLFF
-	TRBJ1-3	TRBV5-1	-	TGCGCCAGCAGTCGGGATGGAAACACCATATATTTT	CASSRDGNTIYF
-	TRBJ1-1	TRBV3-1/TRBV3-2	TRBD1	TGTGCCAGCATTAGGGGGTGGACAGGGTCGGACACTGAAGCTTTCTTT	CASIRGWTGSDTEAFF
-	TRBJ2-7	TRBV19	TRBD2	TGTGCCAGTAGTATAGTGGGGGGGACCTACGAGCAGTACTTC	CASSIVGGTYEQYF
-	TRBJ2-5	TRBV10-2	-	TGCGCCAGCAGTGAGTCCGGCAGGAAAGAGACCCAGTACTTC	CASSESGRKETQYF
-	TRBJ2-1	TRBV28	TRBD2	TGTGCCAGCAGTTTGGCCCCACTAGCGGGAAGGGGGAATGAGCAGTTCTTC	CASSLAPLAGRGNEQFF
-	TRBJ2-2	TRBV18	-	TGTGCCAGCTCACCCCTCCCAGTCACAACCGGGGAGCTGTTTTTT	CASSPLPVTTGELFF
-	TRBJ1-2	TRBV2	TRBD1	TGTGCCAGCAGAGGGACAGGAAACTATGGCTACACCTTC	CASRGTGNYGYTF
-	TRBJ2-7	TRBV2	TRBD2	TGTGCCAGCAGTGGTTGGGGACTAGCGGATCAGGCCTCCTACGAGCAGTACTTC	CASSGWGLADQASYEQYF
few	TRBJ1-2	TRBV19	-	TGTGCCAGTAGTATATCGACAGGCTACACCTTC	CASSISTGYTF
-	TRBJ1-5	TRBV6-5	-	TGTGCCAGCAGAGGGCACAGGGATAGCAATCAGCCCCAGCATTTT	CASRGHRDSNQPQHF
few	TRBJ2-7	TRBV7-9	TRBD2	TGTGCCAGCAGCCCTAGCGGGGAAAGTCAGTACGAGCAGTACTTC	CASSPSGESQYEQYF
-	TRBJ1-4	TRBV6-5	TRBD1	TGTGCCAGCAGTTACGAGGGACAGCGTGAAAAACTGTTTTTT	CASSYEGQREKLFF
few	TRBJ1-5	TRBV28	-	TGTGCCAGCAGCCTGGACTTTCTCCAGCCCCAGCATTTT	CASSLDFLQPQHF
-	TRBJ1-6	TRBV19	TRBD1	TGTGCCAGTATTCCTACCGGGACAGGGTACTCACCCCTCCACTTT	CASIPTGTGYSPLHF
-	TRBJ1-2	TRBV15	TRBD1	TGTGCCACCAGCAGAGAAGGGACAGGGCGGTTTACTGACGGCTACACCTTC	CATSREGTGRFTDGYTF
-	TRBJ1-1	TRBV5-1	TRBD1	TGCGCCAGCAGCTTGGAAGAGGGGGCCTCCGCTGAAGCTTTCTTT	CASSLEEGASAEAFF
-	TRBJ2-7	TRBV4-2	-	TGTGCCAGCAGCCACCGACGGGACAAAGGCTACGAGCAGTACTTC	CASSHRRDKGYEQYF
-	TRBJ2-7	TRBV5-6	-	TGTGCCAGCAGCTTGGGTGACAATTCCTACGAGCAGTACTTC	CASSLGDNSYEQYF
-	TRBJ1-2	TRBV23-1	-	TGCGCCAGCAGTCACAGACTCCTTTCTTCCTATGGCTACACCTTC	CASSHRLLSSYGYTF
-	TRBJ2-7	TRBV19	-	TGTGCCAGCCGGGAGAATCCCAGTCGTTACGAGCAGTACTTC	CASRENPSRYEQYF
-	TRBJ2-1	TRBV25-1	TRBD1	TGTGCCAGCAGTGAATTGACAGGGGCTTCCTACAATGAGCAGTTCTTC	CASSELTGASYNEQFF
-	TRBJ2-2	TRBV5-1	TRBD1	TGCGCCAGCATGGCACAGGGGGCGAGGACCGGGGAGCTGTTTTTT	CASMAQGARTGELFF
once	TRBJ1-3	TRBV27	-	TGTGCCAGCAGTTATAAGGGGGCTGGAAACACCATATATTTT	CASSYKGAGNTIYF
-	TRBJ1-6	TRBV11-2	TRBD1	TGTGCCAGCAGCTTAGGGGGACAGGGGAATTCACCCCTCCACTTT	CASSLGGQGNSPLHF
-	TRBJ1-2	TRBV5-8	-	TGTGCCAGCACAAAGGGGACATTCGGCTACACCTTC	CASTKGTFGYTF
-	TRBJ2-4	TRBV3-1/TRBV3-2	TRBD2	TGTGCCAGCAGCCCCGAACTAGCGGGAGCCAAAAACATTCAGTACTTC	CASSPELAGAKNIQYF
-	TRBJ1-5	TRBV11-2	-	TGTGCCAGCAGCTTAAACCGACTAAGGACAGAGGGGGACCAGCCCCAGCATTTT	CASSLNRLRTEGDQPQHF
-	TRBJ1-5	TRBV7-8	TRBD1	TGTGCCAGCAGCGCATGGACAGGGGATCAGCCCCAGCATTTT	CASSAWTGDQPQHF
-	TRBJ2-7	TRBV7-9	TRBD1	TGTGCCAGCAGCATTGGACAGGGGGCGGCTACTCCCCCTTACGAGCAGTACTTC	CASSIGQGAATPPYEQYF
-	TRBJ2-3	TRBV24-1	TRBD2	TGTGCCACCAAGGAAGCGGGAGGGGGCACAGATACGCAGTATTTT	CATKEAGGGTDTQYF
-	TRBJ1-1	TRBV9	-	TGTGCCAGCAGCGTAGCGGGGAACACTGAAGCTTTCTTT	CASSVAGNTEAFF
-	TRBJ1-4	TRBV10-3	-	TGTGCCACCCAGCGTGCAGGGAAGAATGAAAAACTGTTTTTT	CATQRAGKNEKLFF
-	TRBJ2-3	TRBV21-1	-	TGTGCCACCAAGCAATGGAGGGACAGGGGCACAGATACGCAGTATTTT	CATKQWRDRGTDTQYF
few	TRBJ2-7	TRBV15	-	TGTGCCACCAGCAGACCACAGGGGGGGAGGCAGTACTTC	CATSRPQGGRQYF
once	TRBJ1-2	TRBV7-9	TRBD1	TGTGCCAGCAGCCCTAGGGACAGGAGGGTCGGGGAACGGTATGGCTACACCTTC	CASSPRDRRVGERYGYTF
-	TRBJ1-2	TRBV19	-	TGTGCCACCAAGGGGCAGGCGATTAACTATGGCTACACCTTC	CATKGQAINYGYTF
-	TRBJ1-1	TRBV4-1	-	TGCGCCAGCAGCCGCGGCTGGGAGGCTTTCTTT	CASSRGWEAFF
-	TRBJ2-7	TRBV5-5	TRBD1	TGTGCCAGCAGAAACGTACAGGGGGCCGGCTACGAGCAGTACTTC	CASRNVQGAGYEQYF
once	TRBJ1-5	TRBV19	-	TGTGCCAGTAACCCAGGACAGACTTATAGCAATCAGCCCCAGCATTTT	CASNPGQTYSNQPQHF
-	TRBJ2-1	TRBV10-2	TRBD2	TGCGCCAGCACCGCACGGGGGACTAGGACCTACAATGAGCAGTTCTTC	CASTARGTRTYNEQFF
-	TRBJ2-4	TRBV27	-	TGTGCCAGCAGACTCACAGGGTCCAAAAACATTCAGTACTTC	CASRLTGSKNIQYF